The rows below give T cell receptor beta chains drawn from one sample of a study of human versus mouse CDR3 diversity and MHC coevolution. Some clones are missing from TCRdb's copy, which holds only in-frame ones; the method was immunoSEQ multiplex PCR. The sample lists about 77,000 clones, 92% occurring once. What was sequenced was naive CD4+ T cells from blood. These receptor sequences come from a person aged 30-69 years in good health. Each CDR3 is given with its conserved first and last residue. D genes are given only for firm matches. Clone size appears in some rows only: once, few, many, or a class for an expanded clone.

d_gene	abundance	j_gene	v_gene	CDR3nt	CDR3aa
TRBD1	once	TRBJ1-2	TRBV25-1	TGTGCCAGCAGTGACGCGACAGGGGCGGGGGGCTACACCTTC	CASSDATGAGGYTF
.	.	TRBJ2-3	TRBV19	TGTGCCAGTAGTCGGAGGCATGGCGATACGCAGTATTTT	CASSRRHGDTQYF
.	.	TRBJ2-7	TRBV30	TGTGCCTGGAATTGGGCAGGGGTGGGGGAGCAGTACTTC	CAWNWAGVGEQYF
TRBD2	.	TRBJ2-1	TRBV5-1	TGCGCCAGCAGCTTGGAGCCCGGGACTAGCGGTGAGCAGTTCTTC	CASSLEPGTSGEQFF
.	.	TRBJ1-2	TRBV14	TGTGCCAGCAGCCAAGATTGGGAGGGGGGACTACGAAGAGGCTACACCTTC	CASSQDWEGGLRRGYTF
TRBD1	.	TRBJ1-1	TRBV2	TGTGCCAGCAGCCAGGGGGTGAATACTGAAGCTTTCTTT	CASSQGVNTEAFF
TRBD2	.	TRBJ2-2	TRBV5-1	TGCGCCAGCAGCTTGGGACTAGCTACGGGGACCGGGGAGCTGTTTTTT	CASSLGLATGTGELFF
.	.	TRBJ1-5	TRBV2	TGTGCCAGCAGTGGCCAGGGGAAACAGCCCCAGCATTTT	CASSGQGKQPQHF
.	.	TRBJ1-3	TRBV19	TGTGCCAGTAGTGCGGTGGGTCCTCGGTCTGGAAACACCATATATTTT	CASSAVGPRSGNTIYF
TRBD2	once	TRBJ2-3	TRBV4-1	TGCGCCAGCAGCCAAGAGGGGACTAGCGGGAGGGGGGGTAGCACAGATACGCAGTATTTT	CASSQEGTSGRGGSTDTQYF